This T cell receptor beta chain came from a study of blood T cell repertoires in COVID-19. Looking at the study overall: Whether acute or convalescent, the COVID-19 samples came from the United States, Italy and Spain. In each case, the material was cDNA or gDNA derived from T cells, B-cell-depleted T cells, or PBMCs.

In the original processing: The assay estimated nucleated cells by amplifying reference gene primers. The assay was immunoSEQ multiplex PCR, and TCRdb's table has in-frame clones only and misses some. D and trimming come from the DNA, and the V and J calls and clone size come from that table. This table has 110,000 to 150,000 clones, 84% appearing once. Germline V CDR1 and CDR2: KGHSH, LQKENI. CDR3 length: 17 amino acids. The V end lost 5 bases, the J end lost 3 bases, and 20 bases lay between the germline ends. V usage is TRBV18 and J usage is TRBJ1-5; D call uncertain. The clonotype was recovered from a man aged 60 to 75 with active or convalescent COVID-19. Sample: peripheral blood. This CDR3 is CASSAGPGRDDNQPQHF. CDR3 bases: TGTGCCAGCTCAGCCGGGCCCGGGAGAGACGACAATCAGCCCCAGCATTTT. The entire variable domain, with the rest obtained from reference TRBV18 and TRBJ1-5, is as follows: NAGVMQNPRHLVRRRGQEARLRCSPMKGHSHVYWYRQLPEEGLKFMVYLQKENIIDESGMPKERFSAEFPKEGPSILRIQQVVRGDSAAYFCASSAGPGRDDNQPQHFGDGTRLSIL.